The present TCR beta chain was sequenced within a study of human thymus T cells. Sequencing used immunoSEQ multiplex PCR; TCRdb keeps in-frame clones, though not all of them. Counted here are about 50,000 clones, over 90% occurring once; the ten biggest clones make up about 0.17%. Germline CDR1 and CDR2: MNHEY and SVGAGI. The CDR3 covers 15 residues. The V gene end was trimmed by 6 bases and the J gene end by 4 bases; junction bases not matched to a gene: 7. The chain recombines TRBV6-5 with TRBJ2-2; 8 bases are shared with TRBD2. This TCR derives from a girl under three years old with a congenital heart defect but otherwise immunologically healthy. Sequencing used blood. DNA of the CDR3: TGTGCCAGCAGGCGAGCGGGAGTAGTCACCGGGGAGCTGTTTTTT. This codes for CASRRAGVVTGELFF.